Listed below are T cell receptor beta chains from one sample, sequenced in a study of blood T cells in healthy people across ages. Each CDR3 protein is one row after TCRdb ran MiXCR on the 5' RACE reads. The sample contains 1.5 million to 2 million distinct CDR3 sequences, under 30% of which appear only once. The sequenced sample was blood. These receptors were collected from a woman aged 25 to 39 in good health. The CDR3 runs from the conserved cysteine through the conserved F or W. A D gene is named only where the DNA matches it firmly. Clone size is not always given. Where it is, it says once, few, many or a class for expanded clones.

D gene,clone size,J gene,V gene,CDR3 DNA,CDR3 protein
TRBD2,NA,TRBJ2-7,TRBV28,TGTGCCAGCAGTTTCGGCGGGGGGGCAGGTACCTACGAGCAGTACTTC,CASSFGGGAGTYEQYF
NA,NA,TRBJ2-1,TRBV7-2,TGTGCCAGCAGCGGACGCGGTAGCGGCGAGCAGTTCTTC,CASSGRGSGEQFF
NA,many,TRBJ1-2,TRBV29-1,TGCAGCGTTGAAGGAGTACAAGGTGGCTACACCTTC,CSVEGVQGGYTF
NA,many,TRBJ2-7,TRBV20-1,TGCAGTGCAACCGGGACAACAAGCGAGCAGTACTTC,CSATGTTSEQYF
NA,few,TRBJ2-1,TRBV6-5,TGTGCCAGCAGTTACAAGGGCGTCGCATACAATGAGCAGTTCTTC,CASSYKGVAYNEQFF
NA,few,TRBJ1-1,TRBV14,TGTGCCAGCAGCCAGCTAGTAGACGGGACAAGTGGCGGACGAGCTTTCTTT,CASSQLVDGTSGGRAFF
NA,NA,TRBJ2-1,TRBV18,TGTGCCAGCTCACCACGGGCCGGGCTGGGGGAGCAGTTCTTC,CASSPRAGLGEQFF
TRBD2,few,TRBJ2-1,TRBV6-2/TRBV6-3,TGTGCCAGCAGTTACCGCGGGAGGGCTCCGAGGGGGCAGTTCTTC,CASSYRGRAPRGQFF
NA,few,TRBJ2-5,TRBV6-1,TGTGCCAGCAGGGGAAGTGAGGCGGGCCATAGCCAAGAGACCCAGTACTTC,CASRGSEAGHSQETQYF
NA,NA,TRBJ2-1,TRBV20-1,TGCAGTGCCGAGAGATCTGGGCGTGAGCAGTTCTTC,CSAERSGREQFF
NA,many,TRBJ2-7,TRBV12-5,TGTGCTAGTGGTGCCTCCGGGAAGTACTACGAGCAGTACTTC,CASGASGKYYEQYF
NA,NA,TRBJ2-6,TRBV2,TGTGCCAGCGGGATCCTGAGGGGGGCCAACGTCCTGACTTTC,CASGILRGANVLTF
NA,NA,TRBJ1-2,TRBV12-3/TRBV12-4,TGTGCCGGCAGTTTTGGGGCAGGGTCCTTAGGAGGCTACACCTTC,CAGSFGAGSLGGYTF
TRBD2,few,TRBJ2-7,TRBV12-3/TRBV12-4,TGTGCCAGCAGTCACCTGACTAGCGGGCCCTACGAGCAGTACTTC,CASSHLTSGPYEQYF
NA,few,TRBJ2-6,TRBV25-1,TGTGCCAGCAGTGAGTGGCGGTCTGGGGCCAACGTCCTGACTTTC,CASSEWRSGANVLTF
NA,NA,TRBJ1-4,TRBV7-9,TGTGCCAGCAGCGTGTTCGACAGTGGTTTGGAAAAACTGTTTTTT,CASSVFDSGLEKLFF
TRBD2,many,TRBJ2-7,TRBV9,TGTGCCAGCAGCGTGGGACTAGCGGGGGGACCCTACGAGCAGTACTTC,CASSVGLAGGPYEQYF
NA,NA,TRBJ1-2,TRBV6-5,TGTGCCAGCAATTCCCGCGGGGGGATTGGCCCGTACTATGGCTACACCTTC,CASNSRGGIGPYYGYTF
NA,NA,TRBJ2-6,TRBV28,TGTGCCAGCAGTTTAAGGGGGTTGTCTGGGGCCAACGTCCGGACTTTC,CASSLRGLSGANVRTF